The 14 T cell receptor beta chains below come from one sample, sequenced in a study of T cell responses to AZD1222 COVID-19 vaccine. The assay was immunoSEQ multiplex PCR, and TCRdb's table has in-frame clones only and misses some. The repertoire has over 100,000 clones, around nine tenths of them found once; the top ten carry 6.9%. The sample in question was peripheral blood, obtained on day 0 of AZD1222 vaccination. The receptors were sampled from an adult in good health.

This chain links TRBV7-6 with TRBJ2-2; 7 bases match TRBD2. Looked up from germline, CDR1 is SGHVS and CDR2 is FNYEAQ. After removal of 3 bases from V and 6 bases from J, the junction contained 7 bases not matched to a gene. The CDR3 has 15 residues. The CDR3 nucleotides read TGTGCCAGCAGCTTGGAGACTAGCTTGGCCGGGGAGCTGTTTTTT. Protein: CASSLETSLAGELFF.

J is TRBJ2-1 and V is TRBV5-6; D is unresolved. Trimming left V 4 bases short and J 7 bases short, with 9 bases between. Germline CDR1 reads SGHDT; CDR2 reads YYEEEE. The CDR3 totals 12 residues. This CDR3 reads CASSAPGNEQFF. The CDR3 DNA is TGTGCCAGCAGCGCCCCTGGGAATGAGCAGTTCTTC.

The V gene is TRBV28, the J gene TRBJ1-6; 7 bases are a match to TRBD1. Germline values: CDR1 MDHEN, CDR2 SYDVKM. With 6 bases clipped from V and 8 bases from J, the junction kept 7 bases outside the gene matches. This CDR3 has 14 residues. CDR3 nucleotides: TGTGCCAGCAGGGAATACACAGGGGATTCACCCCTCCACTTT. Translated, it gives CASREYTGDSPLHF. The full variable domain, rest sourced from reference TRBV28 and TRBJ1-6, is DVKVTQSSRYLVKRTGEKVFLECVQDMDHENMFWYRQDPGLGLRLIYFSYDVKMKEKGDIPEGYSVSREKKERFSLILESASTNQTSMYLCASREYTGDSPLHFGNGTRLTVT.

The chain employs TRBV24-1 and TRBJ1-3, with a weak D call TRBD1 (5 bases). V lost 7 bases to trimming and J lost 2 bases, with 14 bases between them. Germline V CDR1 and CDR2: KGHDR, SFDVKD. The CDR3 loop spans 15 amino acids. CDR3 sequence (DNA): TGTGCCACCAGCTCTGACAGAGAACCTGGAAACACCATATATTTT. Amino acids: CATSSDREPGNTIYF.

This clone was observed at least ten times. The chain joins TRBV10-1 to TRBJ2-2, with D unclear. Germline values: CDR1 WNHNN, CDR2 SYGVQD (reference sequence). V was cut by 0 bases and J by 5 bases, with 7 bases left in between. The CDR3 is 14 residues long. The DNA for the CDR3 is TGCGCCAGCAGTGAGTCCTTGGAGACCGGGGAGCTGTTTTTT. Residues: CASSESLETGELFF.

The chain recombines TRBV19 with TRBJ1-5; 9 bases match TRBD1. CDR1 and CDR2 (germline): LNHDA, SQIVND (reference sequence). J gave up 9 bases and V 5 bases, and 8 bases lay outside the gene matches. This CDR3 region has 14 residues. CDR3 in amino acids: CASSPGQGLRPQHF. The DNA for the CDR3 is TGTGCCAGTAGTCCCGGACAGGGGTTACGGCCCCAGCATTTT.

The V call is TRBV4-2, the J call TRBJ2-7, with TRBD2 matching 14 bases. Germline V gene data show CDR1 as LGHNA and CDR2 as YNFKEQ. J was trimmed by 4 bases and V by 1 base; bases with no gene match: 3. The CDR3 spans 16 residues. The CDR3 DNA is TGTGCCAGCAGCCAAGGGGGACTAGCGGGAGCGTACGAGCAGTACTTC. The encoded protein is CASSQGGLAGAYEQYF.

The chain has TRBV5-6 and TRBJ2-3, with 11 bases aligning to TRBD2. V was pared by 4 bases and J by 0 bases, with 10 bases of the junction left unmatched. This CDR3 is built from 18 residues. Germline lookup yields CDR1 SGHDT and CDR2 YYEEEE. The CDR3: CASSPRTSGRTSTDTQYF. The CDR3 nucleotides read TGTGCCAGCAGCCCCCGGACTAGCGGGCGGACTAGCACAGATACGCAGTATTTT.

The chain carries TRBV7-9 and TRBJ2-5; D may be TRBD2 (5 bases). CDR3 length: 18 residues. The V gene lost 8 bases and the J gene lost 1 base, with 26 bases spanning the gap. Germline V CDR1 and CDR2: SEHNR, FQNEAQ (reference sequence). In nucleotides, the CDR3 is TGTGCCAGCCACTCAATCGGGTCGGAGGAGAGGCCCCAAGAGACCCAGTACTTC. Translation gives CASHSIGSEERPQETQYF.

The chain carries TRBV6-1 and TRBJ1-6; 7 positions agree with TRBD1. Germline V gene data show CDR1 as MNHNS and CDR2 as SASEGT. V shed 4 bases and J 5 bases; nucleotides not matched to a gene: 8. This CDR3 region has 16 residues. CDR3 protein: CASSGNRGLDNSPLHF. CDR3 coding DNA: TGTGCCAGCAGTGGTAACAGGGGATTAGATAATTCACCCCTCCACTTT.

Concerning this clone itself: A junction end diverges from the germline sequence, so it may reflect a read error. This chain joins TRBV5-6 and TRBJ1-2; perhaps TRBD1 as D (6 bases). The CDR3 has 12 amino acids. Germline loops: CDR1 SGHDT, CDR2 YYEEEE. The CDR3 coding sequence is TGTGCCAGCAGTTTGGTGGGGGGCGGCTACACCTTC. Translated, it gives CASSLVGGGYTF.

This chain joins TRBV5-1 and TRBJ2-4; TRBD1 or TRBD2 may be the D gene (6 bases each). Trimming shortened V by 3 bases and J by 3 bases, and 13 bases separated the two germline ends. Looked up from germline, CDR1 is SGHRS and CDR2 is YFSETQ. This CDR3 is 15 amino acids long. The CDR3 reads CASSWRGADKNIQYF. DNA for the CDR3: TGCGCCAGCAGCTGGAGGGGGGCTGACAAAAACATTCAGTACTTC.

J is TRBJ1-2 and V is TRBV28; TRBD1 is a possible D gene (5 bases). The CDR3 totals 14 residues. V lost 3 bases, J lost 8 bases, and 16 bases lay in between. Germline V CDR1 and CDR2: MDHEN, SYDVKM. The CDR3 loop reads CASSLGPLPRGYTF. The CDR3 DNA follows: TGTGCCAGCAGTTTGGGGCCCTTACCACGAGGCTACACCTTC.

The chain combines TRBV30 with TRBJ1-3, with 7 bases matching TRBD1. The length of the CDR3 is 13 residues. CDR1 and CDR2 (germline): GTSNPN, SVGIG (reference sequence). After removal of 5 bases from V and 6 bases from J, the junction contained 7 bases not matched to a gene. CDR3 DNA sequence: TGTGCCTGGTCAAAGGGGGCCCAAAACACCATATATTTT. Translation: CAWSKGAQNTIYF. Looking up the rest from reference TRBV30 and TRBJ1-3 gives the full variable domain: SQTIHQWPATLVQPVGSPLSLECTVEGTSNPNLYWYRQAAGRGLQLLFYSVGIGQISSEVPQNLSASRPQDRQFILSSKKLLLSDSGFYLCAWSKGAQNTIYFGEGSWLTVV.